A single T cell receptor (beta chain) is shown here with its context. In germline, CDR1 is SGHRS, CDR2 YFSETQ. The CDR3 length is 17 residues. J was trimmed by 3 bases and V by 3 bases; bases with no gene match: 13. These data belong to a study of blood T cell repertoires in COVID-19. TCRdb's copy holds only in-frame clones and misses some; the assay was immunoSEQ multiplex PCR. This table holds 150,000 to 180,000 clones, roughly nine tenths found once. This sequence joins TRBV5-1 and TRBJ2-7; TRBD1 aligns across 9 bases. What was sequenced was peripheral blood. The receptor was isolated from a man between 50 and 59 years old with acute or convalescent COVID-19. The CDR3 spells CASSSHSTGQGIYEQYF. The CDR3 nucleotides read TGCGCCAGCAGCTCCCACTCCACGGGACAGGGTATCTACGAGCAGTACTTC.